These T cell receptor beta chains were read from a single sample in a study of siplizumab effects on memory and regulatory T cells. TCRdb's copy holds only in-frame clones and misses some; the assay was immunoSEQ multiplex PCR. This table has over 85,000 clones, roughly 96% appearing once. Sequenced material: naive CD4+ T cells sorted from blood. These receptors were obtained from a human donor in good health. Each CDR3 is given with its conserved first and last residue. Part of the rows lack a size; the others show once, few, many or a class for expanded clones.

CDR3 protein: CASSEGYAVTYEQYF; clone size: NA; J gene: TRBJ2-7; V gene: TRBV6-1; CDR3 length: 15
CDR3 protein: CASSLGAGTLSSYEQYF; clone size: once; J gene: TRBJ2-7; V gene: TRBV7-2; CDR3 length: 17
CDR3 protein: CASSKRTVYGYTF; clone size: NA; J gene: TRBJ1-2; V gene: TRBV21-1; CDR3 length: 13
CDR3 protein: CASGLGSGGSTDTQYF; clone size: NA; J gene: TRBJ2-3; V gene: TRBV12-5; CDR3 length: 16
CDR3 protein: CASSPFGLAAYEQYF; clone size: NA; J gene: NA; V gene: TRBV4-1; CDR3 length: 15
CDR3 protein: CARQFTFSYEQYF; clone size: NA; J gene: TRBJ2-7; V gene: TRBV5-3; CDR3 length: 13
CDR3 protein: CASSEFRGYTF; clone size: NA; J gene: TRBJ1-2; V gene: TRBV6-1; CDR3 length: 11
CDR3 protein: CASSRQGGFGNIQYF; clone size: NA; J gene: TRBJ2-4; V gene: TRBV11-2; CDR3 length: 15
CDR3 protein: CASSSGQGLSYEQYF; clone size: once; J gene: TRBJ2-7; V gene: TRBV6-1; CDR3 length: 15
CDR3 protein: CASSPGSYSGNTIYF; clone size: NA; J gene: TRBJ1-3; V gene: TRBV7-2; CDR3 length: 15
CDR3 protein: CASSVLAGGNTDTQYF; clone size: NA; J gene: TRBJ2-3; V gene: TRBV9; CDR3 length: 16
CDR3 protein: CASSPLTGANRSPLHF; clone size: once; J gene: TRBJ1-6; V gene: TRBV5-1; CDR3 length: 16
CDR3 protein: CASSQERKGRGTGELFF; clone size: NA; J gene: TRBJ2-2; V gene: TRBV4-1; CDR3 length: 17
CDR3 protein: CASSRTGQFGYGYTF; clone size: NA; J gene: TRBJ1-2; V gene: TRBV19; CDR3 length: 15
CDR3 protein: CASSLASASYGYTF; clone size: NA; J gene: TRBJ1-2; V gene: TRBV7-8; CDR3 length: 14
CDR3 protein: CASSATWTNTDTQYF; clone size: NA; J gene: TRBJ2-3; V gene: TRBV2; CDR3 length: 15
CDR3 protein: CASQLNTEAFF; clone size: few; J gene: TRBJ1-1; V gene: TRBV6-6; CDR3 length: 11
CDR3 protein: CASSTPHQRAYGYTF; clone size: NA; J gene: TRBJ1-2; V gene: TRBV21-1; CDR3 length: 15
CDR3 protein: CSVDSNEKLFF; clone size: NA; J gene: TRBJ1-4; V gene: TRBV20-1; CDR3 length: 11
CDR3 protein: CASSLFQGSGEKLFF; clone size: NA; J gene: TRBJ1-4; V gene: TRBV7-9; CDR3 length: 15
CDR3 protein: CASSPTRGGDQPQHF; clone size: NA; J gene: TRBJ1-5; V gene: TRBV18; CDR3 length: 15
CDR3 protein: CASSEAPGAETQYF; clone size: NA; J gene: TRBJ2-5; V gene: TRBV6-1; CDR3 length: 14
CDR3 protein: CSAAGTYSSYEQYF; clone size: NA; J gene: TRBJ2-7; V gene: TRBV29-1; CDR3 length: 14
CDR3 protein: CASSYGNQPQHF; clone size: once; J gene: TRBJ1-5; V gene: TRBV6-5; CDR3 length: 12
CDR3 protein: CASSAPGPGSYTF; clone size: NA; J gene: TRBJ1-2; V gene: TRBV9; CDR3 length: 13
CDR3 protein: CATSRGPEEAFF; clone size: NA; J gene: TRBJ1-1; V gene: TRBV15; CDR3 length: 12
CDR3 protein: CASARDRGYGYTF; clone size: NA; J gene: TRBJ1-2; V gene: TRBV10-2; CDR3 length: 13
CDR3 protein: CASSKSPQTSTEAFF; clone size: NA; J gene: TRBJ1-1; V gene: TRBV2; CDR3 length: 15
CDR3 protein: CASSLADSSRYSNQPQHF; clone size: NA; J gene: TRBJ1-5; V gene: TRBV5-5; CDR3 length: 18
CDR3 protein: CASSTNTRGTYQPQHF; clone size: NA; J gene: TRBJ1-5; V gene: TRBV18; CDR3 length: 16
CDR3 protein: CASSLGGRGPRVNFYEQYF; clone size: NA; J gene: TRBJ2-7; V gene: TRBV7-2; CDR3 length: 19
CDR3 protein: CASSAAYEQYF; clone size: NA; J gene: TRBJ2-7; V gene: TRBV5-1; CDR3 length: 11
CDR3 protein: CASSPTGTPWETQYF; clone size: NA; J gene: TRBJ2-5; V gene: TRBV4-1; CDR3 length: 15
CDR3 protein: CASSIEVNYGYTF; clone size: NA; J gene: TRBJ1-2; V gene: TRBV19; CDR3 length: 13
CDR3 protein: CASSFSGQLGYTF; clone size: once; J gene: TRBJ1-2; V gene: TRBV5-1; CDR3 length: 13
CDR3 protein: CASSYSRSANTEAFF; clone size: NA; J gene: TRBJ1-1; V gene: TRBV6-5; CDR3 length: 15
CDR3 protein: CASSLGPQRLEAFF; clone size: NA; J gene: TRBJ1-1; V gene: TRBV7-6; CDR3 length: 14
CDR3 protein: CASIYRSGGAGDEQYF; clone size: NA; J gene: TRBJ2-7; V gene: TRBV2; CDR3 length: 16
CDR3 protein: CASSLGGQGNTQYF; clone size: NA; J gene: TRBJ2-3; V gene: TRBV5-1; CDR3 length: 14
CDR3 protein: CASSPGTGGAKNIQYF; clone size: once; J gene: TRBJ2-4; V gene: TRBV5-1; CDR3 length: 16
CDR3 protein: CAIQQGLYSPLHF; clone size: few; J gene: TRBJ1-6; V gene: TRBV10-3; CDR3 length: 13
CDR3 protein: CASRGQAISTDTQYF; clone size: NA; J gene: TRBJ2-3; V gene: TRBV6-5; CDR3 length: 15
CDR3 protein: CASNTGLAGGNEQFF; clone size: NA; J gene: TRBJ2-1; V gene: TRBV5-1; CDR3 length: 15
CDR3 protein: CASSPAGATNEKLFF; clone size: NA; J gene: TRBJ1-4; V gene: TRBV5-6; CDR3 length: 15
CDR3 protein: CASSRTGGAYNEQFF; clone size: NA; J gene: TRBJ2-1; V gene: TRBV11-2; CDR3 length: 15
CDR3 protein: CASARTGSYEQYF; clone size: NA; J gene: TRBJ2-7; V gene: TRBV6-1; CDR3 length: 13
CDR3 protein: CASSFAPDRGRLAFF; clone size: NA; J gene: TRBJ1-1; V gene: TRBV19; CDR3 length: 15
CDR3 protein: CASSSGLAGYEQYF; clone size: NA; J gene: TRBJ2-7; V gene: TRBV7-2; CDR3 length: 14
CDR3 protein: CSASGGQYF; clone size: NA; J gene: TRBJ2-3; V gene: TRBV20-1; CDR3 length: 9
CDR3 protein: CASSQEVSQGYGNTIYF; clone size: NA; J gene: TRBJ1-3; V gene: TRBV4-3; CDR3 length: 17
CDR3 protein: CASGKQGSRSYEQYF; clone size: once; J gene: TRBJ2-7; V gene: TRBV5-1; CDR3 length: 15
CDR3 protein: CASSYDRETDTQYF; clone size: NA; J gene: TRBJ2-3; V gene: TRBV6-5; CDR3 length: 14
CDR3 protein: CASSFSSRVGEQYF; clone size: NA; J gene: TRBJ2-7; V gene: TRBV5-1; CDR3 length: 14
CDR3 protein: CASSQPDRSSYEQYF; clone size: NA; J gene: TRBJ2-7; V gene: TRBV7-9; CDR3 length: 15
CDR3 protein: CASSPSSVYTEAFF; clone size: NA; J gene: TRBJ1-1; V gene: TRBV18; CDR3 length: 14